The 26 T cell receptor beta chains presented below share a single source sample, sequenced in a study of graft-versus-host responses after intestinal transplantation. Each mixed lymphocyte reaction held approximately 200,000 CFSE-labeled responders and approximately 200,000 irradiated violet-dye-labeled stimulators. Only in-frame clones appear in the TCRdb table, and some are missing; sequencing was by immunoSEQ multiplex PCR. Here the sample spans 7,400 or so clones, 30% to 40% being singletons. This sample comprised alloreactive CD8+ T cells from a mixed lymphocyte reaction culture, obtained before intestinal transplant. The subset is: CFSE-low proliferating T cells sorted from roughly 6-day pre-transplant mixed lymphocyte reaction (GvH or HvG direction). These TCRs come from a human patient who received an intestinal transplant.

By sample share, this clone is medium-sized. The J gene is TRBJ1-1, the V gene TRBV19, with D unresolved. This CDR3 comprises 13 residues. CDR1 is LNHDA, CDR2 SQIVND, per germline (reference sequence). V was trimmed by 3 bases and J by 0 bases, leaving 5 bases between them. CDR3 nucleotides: TGTGCCAGTAGTATCTTGTTGAACACTGAAGCTTTCTTT. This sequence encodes CASSILLNTEAFF.

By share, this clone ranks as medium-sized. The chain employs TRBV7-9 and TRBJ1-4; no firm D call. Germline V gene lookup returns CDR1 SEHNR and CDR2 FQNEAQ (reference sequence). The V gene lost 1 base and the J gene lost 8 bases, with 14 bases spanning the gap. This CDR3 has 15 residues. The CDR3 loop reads CASSLVSSSVEKLFF. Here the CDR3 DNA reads TGTGCCAGCAGCTTAGTTTCTTCCAGTGTGGAAAAACTGTTTTTT.

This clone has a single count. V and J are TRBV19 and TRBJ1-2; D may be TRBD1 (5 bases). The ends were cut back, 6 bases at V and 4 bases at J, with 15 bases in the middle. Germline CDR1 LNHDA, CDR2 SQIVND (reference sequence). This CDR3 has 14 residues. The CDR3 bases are TGTGCCAGTAGCCCTTCCAGGGCTATCTATGGCTACACCTTC. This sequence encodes CASSPSRAIYGYTF. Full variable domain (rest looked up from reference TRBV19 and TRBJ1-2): DGGITQSPKYLFRKEGQNVTLSCEQNLNHDAMYWYRQDPGQGLRLIYYSQIVNDFQKGDIAEGYSVSREKKESFPLTVTSAQKNPTAFYLCASSPSRAIYGYTFGSGTRLTVV.

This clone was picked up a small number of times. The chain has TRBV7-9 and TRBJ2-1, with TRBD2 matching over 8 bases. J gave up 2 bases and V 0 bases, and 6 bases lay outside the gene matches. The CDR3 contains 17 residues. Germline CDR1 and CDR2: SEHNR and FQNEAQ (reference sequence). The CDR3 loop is CASSLAVISGAYNEQFF. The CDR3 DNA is TGTGCCAGCAGCTTAGCGGTAATTAGCGGGGCCTACAATGAGCAGTTCTTC.

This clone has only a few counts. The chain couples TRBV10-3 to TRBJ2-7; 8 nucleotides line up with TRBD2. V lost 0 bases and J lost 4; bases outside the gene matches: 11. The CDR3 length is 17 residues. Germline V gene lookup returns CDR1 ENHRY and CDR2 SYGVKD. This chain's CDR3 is CAISESAGEEFLYEQYF. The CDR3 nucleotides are TGTGCCATCAGTGAGTCAGCGGGAGAGGAGTTTTTATACGAGCAGTACTTC.

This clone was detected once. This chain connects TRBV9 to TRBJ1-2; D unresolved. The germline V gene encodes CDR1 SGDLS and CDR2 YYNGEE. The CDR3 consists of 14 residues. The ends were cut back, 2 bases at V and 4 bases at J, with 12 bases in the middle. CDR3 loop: CASSVWRGSYGYTF. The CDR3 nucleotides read TGTGCCAGCAGCGTTTGGCGGGGTAGCTATGGCTACACCTTC.

The CDR3 spells CASSFNIGRAEGNTIYF. DNA of the CDR3: TGTGCCAGCAGCTTCAACATCGGGAGGGCCGAAGGAAACACCATATATTTT. The chain uses TRBV9 and TRBJ1-3; D unclear. CDR1 is SGDLS and CDR2 is YYNGEE in the germline V gene. Trimming shortened V by 4 bases and J by 4 bases, and 21 bases separated the two germline ends. The CDR3 runs to 17 residues.

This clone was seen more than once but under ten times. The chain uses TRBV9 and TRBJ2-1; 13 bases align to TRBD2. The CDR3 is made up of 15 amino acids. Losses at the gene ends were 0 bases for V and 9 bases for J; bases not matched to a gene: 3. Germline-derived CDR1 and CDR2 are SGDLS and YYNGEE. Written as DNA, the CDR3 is TGTGCCAGCAGCGTAGGACTAGCGGGAGGTCGTGAGCAGTTCTTC. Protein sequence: CASSVGLAGGREQFF.

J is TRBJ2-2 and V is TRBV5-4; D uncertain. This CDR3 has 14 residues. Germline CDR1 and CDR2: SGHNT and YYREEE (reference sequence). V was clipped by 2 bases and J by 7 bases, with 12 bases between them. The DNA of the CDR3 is TGTGCCAGCAGCTTTCTCGTAGATTACGGGGAGCTGTTTTTT. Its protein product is CASSFLVDYGELFF.

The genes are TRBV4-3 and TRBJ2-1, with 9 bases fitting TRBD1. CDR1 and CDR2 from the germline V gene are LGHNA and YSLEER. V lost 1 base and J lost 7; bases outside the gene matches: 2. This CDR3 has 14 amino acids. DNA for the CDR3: TGCGCCAGCAGCCAAGCCGGGACAGGGAATGAGCAGTTCTTC. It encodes CASSQAGTGNEQFF.

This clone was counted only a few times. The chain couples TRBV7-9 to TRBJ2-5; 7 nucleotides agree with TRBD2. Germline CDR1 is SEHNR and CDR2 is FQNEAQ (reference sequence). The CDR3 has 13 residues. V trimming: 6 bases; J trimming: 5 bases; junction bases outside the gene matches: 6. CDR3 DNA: TGTGCCAGCAGACTAGCGCCAGGGGAGACCCAGTACTTC. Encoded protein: CASRLAPGETQYF.

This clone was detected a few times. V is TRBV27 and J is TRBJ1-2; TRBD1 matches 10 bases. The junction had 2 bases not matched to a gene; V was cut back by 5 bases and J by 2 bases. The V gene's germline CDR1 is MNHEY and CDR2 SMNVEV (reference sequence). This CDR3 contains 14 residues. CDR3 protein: CASSLGQGNYGYTF. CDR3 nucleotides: TGTGCCAGCAGTCTGGGACAGGGGAACTATGGCTACACCTTC.

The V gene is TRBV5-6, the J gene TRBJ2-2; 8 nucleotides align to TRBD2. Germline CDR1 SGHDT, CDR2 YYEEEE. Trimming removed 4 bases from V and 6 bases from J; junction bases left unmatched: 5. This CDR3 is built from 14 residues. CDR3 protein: CASSVGLAPGELFF. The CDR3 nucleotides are TGTGCCAGCAGCGTAGGACTAGCCCCCGGGGAGCTGTTTTTT.

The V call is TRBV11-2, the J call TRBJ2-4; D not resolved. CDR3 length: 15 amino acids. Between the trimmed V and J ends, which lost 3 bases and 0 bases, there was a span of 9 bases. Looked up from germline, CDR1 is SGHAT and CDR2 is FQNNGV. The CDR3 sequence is CASSLHELAKNIQYF. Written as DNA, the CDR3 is TGTGCCAGCAGCTTGCACGAACTAGCCAAAAACATTCAGTACTTC.

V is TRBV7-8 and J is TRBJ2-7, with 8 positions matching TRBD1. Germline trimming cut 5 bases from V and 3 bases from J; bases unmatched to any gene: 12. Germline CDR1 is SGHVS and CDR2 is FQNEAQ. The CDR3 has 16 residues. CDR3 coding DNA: TGTGCCAGCAGCACTGCAACATCAGGGGGCTACTACGAGCAGTACTTC. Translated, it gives CASSTATSGGYYEQYF.

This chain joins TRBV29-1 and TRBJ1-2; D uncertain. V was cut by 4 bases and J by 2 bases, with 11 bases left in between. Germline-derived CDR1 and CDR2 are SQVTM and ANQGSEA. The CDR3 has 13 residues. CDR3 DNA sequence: TGCAGCGTTGGTATGCTCACAAACTATGGCTACACCTTC. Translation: CSVGMLTNYGYTF.

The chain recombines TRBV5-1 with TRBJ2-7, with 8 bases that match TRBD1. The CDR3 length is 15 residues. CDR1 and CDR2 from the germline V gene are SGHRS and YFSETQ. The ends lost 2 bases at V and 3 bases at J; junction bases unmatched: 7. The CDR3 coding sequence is TGCGCCAGCAGCTTCCGGTCAGGGGGCCTCTACGAGCAGTACTTC. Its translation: CASSFRSGGLYEQYF.

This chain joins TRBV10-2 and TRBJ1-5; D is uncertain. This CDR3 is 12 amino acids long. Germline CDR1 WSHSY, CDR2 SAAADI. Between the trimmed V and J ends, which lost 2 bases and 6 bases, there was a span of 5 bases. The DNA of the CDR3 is TGCGCCAGCAGTGAGATTCGTCAGCCCCAGCATTTT. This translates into CASSEIRQPQHF.

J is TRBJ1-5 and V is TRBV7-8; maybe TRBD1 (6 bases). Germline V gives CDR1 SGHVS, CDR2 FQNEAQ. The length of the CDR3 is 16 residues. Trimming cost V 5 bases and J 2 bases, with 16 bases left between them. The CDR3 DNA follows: TGTGCCAGCAGCCCAAGTCCAGCAGGGGGCAATCAGCCCCAGCATTTT. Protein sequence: CASSPSPAGGNQPQHF. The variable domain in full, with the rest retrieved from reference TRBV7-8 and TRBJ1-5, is GAGVSQSPRYKVAKRGQDVALRCDPISGHVSLFWYQQALGQGPEFLTYFQNEAQLDKSGLPSDRFFAERPEGSVSTLKIQRTQQEDSAVYLCASSPSPAGGNQPQHFGDGTRLSIL.

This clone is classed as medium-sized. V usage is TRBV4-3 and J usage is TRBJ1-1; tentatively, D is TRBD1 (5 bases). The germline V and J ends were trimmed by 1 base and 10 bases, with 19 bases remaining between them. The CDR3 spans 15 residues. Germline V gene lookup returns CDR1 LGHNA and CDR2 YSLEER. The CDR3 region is CASSQGGQGLGPAFF. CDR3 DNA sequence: TGCGCCAGCAGCCAAGGTGGGCAGGGACTAGGGCCAGCTTTCTTT.

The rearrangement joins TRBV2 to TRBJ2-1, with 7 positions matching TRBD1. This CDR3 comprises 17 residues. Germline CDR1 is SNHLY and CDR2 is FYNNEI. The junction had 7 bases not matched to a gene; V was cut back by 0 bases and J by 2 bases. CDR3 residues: CASSEALPRGPYNEQFF. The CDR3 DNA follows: TGTGCCAGCAGTGAAGCGCTACCTAGGGGGCCCTACAATGAGCAGTTCTTC. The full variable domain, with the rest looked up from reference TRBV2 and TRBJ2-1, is EPEVTQTPSHQVTQMGQEVILRCVPISNHLYFYWYRQILGQKVEFLVSFYNNEISEKSEIFDDQFSVERPDGSNFTLKIRSTKLEDSAMYFCASSEALPRGPYNEQFFGPGTRLTVL.

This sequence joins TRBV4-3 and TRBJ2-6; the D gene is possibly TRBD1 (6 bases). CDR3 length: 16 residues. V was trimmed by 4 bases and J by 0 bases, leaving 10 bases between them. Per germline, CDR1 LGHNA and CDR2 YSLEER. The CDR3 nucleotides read TGCGCCAGCAGCCGCTCAGGGGCCTCTGGGGCCAACGTCCTGACTTTC. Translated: CASSRSGASGANVLTF.

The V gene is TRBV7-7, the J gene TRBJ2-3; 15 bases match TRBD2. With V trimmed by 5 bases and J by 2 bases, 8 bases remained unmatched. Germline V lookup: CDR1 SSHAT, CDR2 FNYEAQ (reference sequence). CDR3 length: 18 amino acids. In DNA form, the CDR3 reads TGTGCCAGCAGCGGAGGGACTAGCGGGGGGTTCTACACAGATACGCAGTATTTT. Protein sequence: CASSGGTSGGFYTDTQYF.

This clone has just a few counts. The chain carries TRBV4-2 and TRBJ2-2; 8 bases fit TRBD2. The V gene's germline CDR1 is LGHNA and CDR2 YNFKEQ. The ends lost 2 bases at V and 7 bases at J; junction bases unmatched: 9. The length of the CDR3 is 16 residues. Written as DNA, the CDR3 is TGTGCCAGCAGCCAACCCGGGAGGGCCAGGGACGGGGAGCTGTTTTTT. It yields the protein CASSQPGRARDGELFF.

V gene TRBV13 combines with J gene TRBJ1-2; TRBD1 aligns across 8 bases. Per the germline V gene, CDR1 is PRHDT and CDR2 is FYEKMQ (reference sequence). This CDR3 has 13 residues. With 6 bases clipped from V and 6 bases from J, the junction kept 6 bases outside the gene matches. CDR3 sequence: CASRGQGADGYTF. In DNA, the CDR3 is TGTGCCAGCAGGGGGCAGGGGGCAGATGGCTACACCTTC.

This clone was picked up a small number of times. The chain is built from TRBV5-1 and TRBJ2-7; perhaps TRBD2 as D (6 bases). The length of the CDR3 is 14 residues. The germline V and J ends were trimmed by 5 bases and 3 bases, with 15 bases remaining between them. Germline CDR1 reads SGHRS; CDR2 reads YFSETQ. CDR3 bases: TGCGCCAGCAGTACCGGGGGAATGGACTACGAGCAGTACTTC. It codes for CASSTGGMDYEQYF.